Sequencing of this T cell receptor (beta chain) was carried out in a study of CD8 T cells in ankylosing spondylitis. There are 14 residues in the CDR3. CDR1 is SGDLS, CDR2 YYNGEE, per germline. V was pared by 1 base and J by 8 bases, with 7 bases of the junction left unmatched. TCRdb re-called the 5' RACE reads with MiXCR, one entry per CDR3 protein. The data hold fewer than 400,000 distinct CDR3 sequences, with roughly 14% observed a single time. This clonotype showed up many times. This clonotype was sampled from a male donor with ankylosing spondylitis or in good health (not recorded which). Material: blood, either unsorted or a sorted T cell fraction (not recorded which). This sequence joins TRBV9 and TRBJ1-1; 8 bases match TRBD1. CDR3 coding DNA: TGTGCCAGCAGCGTATCGACAGGGGTGGTAGAAGCTTTCTTT. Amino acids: CASSVSTGVVEAFF. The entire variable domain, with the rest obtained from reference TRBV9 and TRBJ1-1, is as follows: DSGVTQTPKHLITATGQRVTLRCSPRSGDLSVYWYQQSLDQGLQFLIQYYNGEERAKGNILERFSAQQFPDLHSELNLSSLELGDSALYFCASSVSTGVVEAFFGQGTRLTVV.